Listed below are T cell receptor beta chains from one sample, sequenced in a study of blood T cell repertoires in COVID-19. The method was immunoSEQ multiplex PCR; TCRdb's version includes in-frame clones alone and lacks a portion of them. The table includes over 200,000 clones, about 83% detected once. The sequencing sample was made of peripheral blood. These receptors all come from a man older than 75 with acute or convalescent COVID-19. The CDR3 runs from the conserved cysteine through the conserved F or W. Fields, in order: V gene, J gene, D gene, clone size, CDR3 DNA, CDR3 protein. D genes are given only for firm matches. Some rows mark clone size as missing; the rest say once, few, many or name a class of expanded clone.

TRBV7-9	TRBJ2-5	TRBD2	few	TGTGCCAGCAGCTATGGACTAGCGGGAGCAACGGAGACCCAGTACTTC	CASSYGLAGATETQYF
TRBV5-1	TRBJ2-3	NA	NA	TGCGCCAGCAGCGGCGGACTGAGCACAGATACGCAGTATTTT	CASSGGLSTDTQYF
TRBV6-8	TRBJ2-7	NA	NA	TGTGCCAGCAGTTATTACCCCTTACAGGGAACACGGCGCGAGCAGTACTTC	CASSYYPLQGTRREQYF
TRBV5-5	TRBJ2-5	NA	NA	TGTGCCAGCAGCCCGGGACAAGCTGAAGAGACCCAGTACTTC	CASSPGQAEETQYF
TRBV5-6	TRBJ2-1	NA	NA	TGTGCCAGCACCCTACCCGGGTGGACCTACAATGAGCAGTTCTTC	CASTLPGWTYNEQFF
TRBV18	TRBJ1-1	NA	NA	TGTGCCAGCTCACCACCGGACAGAGGGAAAGCTTTCTTT	CASSPPDRGKAFF
TRBV6-4	TRBJ1-1	NA	NA	TGTGCCACCCGACAGACCACTACCTTGAACACTGAAGCTTTCTTT	CATRQTTTLNTEAFF
TRBV5-5	TRBJ2-3	TRBD2	NA	TGTGCCAGCAGCTTGGGGGCCGGGACTAGCGGGGATACGCAGTATTTT	CASSLGAGTSGDTQYF
TRBV7-2	TRBJ1-6	TRBD1	NA	TGTGCCAGCAGCTTACTACCACAGGGGATTTCACCCCTCCACTTT	CASSLLPQGISPLHF
TRBV7-9	TRBJ1-3	NA	NA	TGTGCCAGCAGCACCCAGGGTATCGGCACCATATATTTT	CASSTQGIGTIYF
TRBV3-1/TRBV3-2	TRBJ1-2	NA	NA	TGTGCCAGCAGCCCCCCGAGTAACTATGGCTACACCTTC	CASSPPSNYGYTF
TRBV25-1	TRBJ2-7	TRBD1	NA	TGTGCCAGCAGTGCCCAGGGGGATAATGAGCAGTACTTC	CASSAQGDNEQYF
TRBV28	TRBJ1-1	NA	few	TGTGCCAGCAGTTCAGTGTATAACACTGAAGCTTTCTTT	CASSSVYNTEAFF
TRBV15	TRBJ2-5	TRBD2	NA	TGTGCCACCAGCAGACTAGCGGGGGGGCCAGAGACCCAGTACTTC	CATSRLAGGPETQYF
TRBV12-3/TRBV12-4	TRBJ2-3	NA	NA	TGTGCCAGCAGTTTTGCAGGGGCAGATACGCAGTATTTT	CASSFAGADTQYF
TRBV6-5	TRBJ2-3	TRBD2	NA	TGTGCCAGCGGGAGGACTAGCGGGAGTCCAGATACGCAGTATTTT	CASGRTSGSPDTQYF
TRBV11-2	TRBJ2-7	TRBD2	once	TGTGCCAGCAGCCCCGGACTAGCGGGTGCCGGGCAGTACTTC	CASSPGLAGAGQYF
TRBV4-1	TRBJ2-7	TRBD2	NA	TGCGCCAGCAGCCTCAACCCCAGGACTAGTTCAAACTACGAGCAGTACTTC	CASSLNPRTSSNYEQYF
TRBV5-8	TRBJ2-3	TRBD1	once	TGTGCCAGCAGCCCAACAGGGGGGATTACGCAGTATTTT	CASSPTGGITQYF
TRBV5-1	TRBJ2-5	NA	NA	TGCGCCAGCAGCCCGTACCAAGAGACCCAGTACTTC	CASSPYQETQYF
TRBV11-3	TRBJ2-2	TRBD2	NA	TGTGCCAGCAGCCCCAGTCCGGGGGGGAACACCGGGGAGCTGTTTTTT	CASSPSPGGNTGELFF
TRBV12-3/TRBV12-4	TRBJ2-5	NA	NA	TGTGCCAGCAGTTACAGGGTGGGAGAGACCCAGTACTTC	CASSYRVGETQYF
TRBV7-2	TRBJ2-2	TRBD2	once	TGTGCCAGCAGCTTAGCGCCGATCGGGGGGGGCCCCGGGGAGCTGTTTTTT	CASSLAPIGGGPGELFF
TRBV21-1	TRBJ1-5	NA	once	TGTGCCAGCAGCAAAGGTACAGGGAATCAGCCCCAGCATTTT	CASSKGTGNQPQHF
TRBV27	TRBJ2-5	TRBD1	NA	TGTGCCAGCAGTTTACAAGGCACAGGGGTGGAATTGTGGACCCAGTACTTC	CASSLQGTGVELWTQYF
TRBV30	TRBJ2-2	NA	NA	TGTGCCTGGAAAGGGGCTTGGACCGGGGAGCTGTTTTTT	CAWKGAWTGELFF
TRBV19	TRBJ1-3	TRBD1	NA	TGTGCCAGTAACCTACAGGGGGCAAGCTCTGGAAACACCATATATTTT	CASNLQGASSGNTIYF
TRBV2	TRBJ2-1	TRBD2	NA	TGTGCCAGCAGTGGAGAAACTAGCGGGAGAATTCGCTCCTCCTACAATGAGCAGTTCTTC	CASSGETSGRIRSSYNEQFF
TRBV5-1	TRBJ2-7	TRBD1	once	TGCGCCAGCAGCTCGGGACAGGTCTACGAGCAGTACTTC	CASSSGQVYEQYF
TRBV9	TRBJ1-5	NA	NA	TGTGCCAGCAGCGCAGACGACAGGAGCAATCAGCCCCAGCATTTT	CASSADDRSNQPQHF
TRBV5-1	TRBJ1-6	TRBD1	few	TGCGCCAGCAGGTGGGACAGGGAGAGCTCACCCCTCCACTTT	CASRWDRESSPLHF
TRBV6-5	TRBJ2-7	NA	NA	TGTGCCAGCTTCGGGACTCGAACCTACGAGCAGTACTTC	CASFGTRTYEQYF